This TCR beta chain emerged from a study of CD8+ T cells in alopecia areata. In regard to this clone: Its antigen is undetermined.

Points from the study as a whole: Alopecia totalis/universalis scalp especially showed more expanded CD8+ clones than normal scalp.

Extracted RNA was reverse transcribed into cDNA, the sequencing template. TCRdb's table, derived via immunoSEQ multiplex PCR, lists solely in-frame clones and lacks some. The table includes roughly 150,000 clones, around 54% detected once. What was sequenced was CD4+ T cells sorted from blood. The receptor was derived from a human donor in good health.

The DNA of the CDR3 is TGTGCCAGCAGGGGGGTTGGCGGGGAGCTGTTTTTT. Encoded protein: CASRGVGGELFF. The chain uses TRBV25-1 and TRBJ2-2; D may match TRBD1 or TRBD2 (5 bases each). The ends were cut back, 6 bases at V and 7 bases at J, with 9 bases in the middle. The CDR3 consists of 12 residues. Germline V gene lookup returns CDR1 MGHDK and CDR2 SYGVNS.